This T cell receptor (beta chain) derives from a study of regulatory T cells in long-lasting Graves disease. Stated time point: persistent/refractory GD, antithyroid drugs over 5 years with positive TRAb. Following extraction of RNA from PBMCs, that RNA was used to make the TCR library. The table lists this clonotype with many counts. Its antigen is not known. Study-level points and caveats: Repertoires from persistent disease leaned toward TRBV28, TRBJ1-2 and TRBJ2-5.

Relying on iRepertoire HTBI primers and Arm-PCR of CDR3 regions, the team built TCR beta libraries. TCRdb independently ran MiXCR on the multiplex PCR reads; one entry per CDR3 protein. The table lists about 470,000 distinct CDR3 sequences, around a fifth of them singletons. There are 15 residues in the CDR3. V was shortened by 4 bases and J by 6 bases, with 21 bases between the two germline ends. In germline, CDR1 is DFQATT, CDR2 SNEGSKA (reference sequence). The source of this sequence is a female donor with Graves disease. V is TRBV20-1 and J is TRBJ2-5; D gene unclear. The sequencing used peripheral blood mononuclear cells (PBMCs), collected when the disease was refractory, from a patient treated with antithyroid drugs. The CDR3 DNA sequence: TGCAGTGCTAAACGTGACCAGCAGCAAGGAAAGACCCAGTACTTC. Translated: CSAKRDQQQGKTQYF.